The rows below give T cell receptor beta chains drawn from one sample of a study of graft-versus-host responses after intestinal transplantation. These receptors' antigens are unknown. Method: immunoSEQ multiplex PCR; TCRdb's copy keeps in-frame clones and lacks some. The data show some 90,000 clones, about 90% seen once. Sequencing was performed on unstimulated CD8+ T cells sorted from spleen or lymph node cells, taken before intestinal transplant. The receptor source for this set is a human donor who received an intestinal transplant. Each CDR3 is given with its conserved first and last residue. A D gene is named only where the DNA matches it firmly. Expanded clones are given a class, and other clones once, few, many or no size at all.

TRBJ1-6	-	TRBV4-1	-	TGCGCCAGCAGCCAACAGGTGTCTTCACCCCTCCACTTT	CASSQQVSSPLHF
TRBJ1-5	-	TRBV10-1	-	TGCGCCAGCAGTGTTAGGACAGCCATTAATCAGCCCCAGCATTTT	CASSVRTAINQPQHF
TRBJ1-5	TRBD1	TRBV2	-	TGTGCCAGCAGTGACTCGGGACAGGGGGCTTTATTGGGTCAGCCCCAGCATTTT	CASSDSGQGALLGQPQHF
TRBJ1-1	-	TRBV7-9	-	TGTGCCAGCAGCTTTCTGAAGTCTGGGAGCACTGAAGCTTTCTTT	CASSFLKSGSTEAFF
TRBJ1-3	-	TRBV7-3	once	TGTGCCAGCAGCTCCTCGCCCTTCTCTGGAAACACCATATATTTT	CASSSSPFSGNTIYF
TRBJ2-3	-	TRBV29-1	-	TGCAGCTCCTACGTAGCGGAGAGCACAGATACGCAGTATTTT	CSSYVAESTDTQYF
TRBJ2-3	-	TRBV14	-	TGTGCCAGCAGCCTTTTGTTACTATCCTCCGGCACAGATACGCAGTATTTT	CASSLLLLSSGTDTQYF
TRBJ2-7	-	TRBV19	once	TGTGCCAGTAGTATATGGCCAGGGGCACCCTACGAGCAGTACTTC	CASSIWPGAPYEQYF
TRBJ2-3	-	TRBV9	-	TGTGCCAGCAGGGCTACAGGGACAGATACGCAGTATTTT	CASRATGTDTQYF
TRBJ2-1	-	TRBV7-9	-	TGTGCCAGCAGCCCGCCCCAGCGGGCCTACAATGAGCAGTTCTTC	CASSPPQRAYNEQFF
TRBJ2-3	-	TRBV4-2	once	TGTGCCAGCAGCCAAGATAATATCGGGGCTTCAGGCACAGATACGCAGTATTTT	CASSQDNIGASGTDTQYF
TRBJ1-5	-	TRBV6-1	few	TGTGCCAGCAGTTCCCAGGAGGGCAATCAGCCCCAGCATTTT	CASSSQEGNQPQHF
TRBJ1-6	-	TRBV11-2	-	TGTGCCAGCAGCTTAGGAGAAAGAAATTCACCCCTCCACTTT	CASSLGERNSPLHF
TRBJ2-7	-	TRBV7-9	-	TGTGCCAGCATCGGTTCCTACCCCTACGAGCAGTACTTC	CASIGSYPYEQYF
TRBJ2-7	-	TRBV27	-	TGTGCCAGCAGTTTATCCCCAAAAGGGAGCGGGCGATACTACGAGCAGTACTTC	CASSLSPKGSGRYYEQYF
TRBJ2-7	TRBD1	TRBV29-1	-	TGCAGCGTTGTGTCTGGACAGGGGGCGCAAGAGCAGTACTTC	CSVVSGQGAQEQYF
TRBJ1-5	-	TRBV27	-	TGTGCCAGCAGTTTATCAGGGGGAGGGTGGCCCCAGCATTTT	CASSLSGGGWPQHF
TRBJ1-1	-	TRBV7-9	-	TGTGCCAGCGGGAAAGATGGTGGCACTGAAGCTTTCTTT	CASGKDGGTEAFF
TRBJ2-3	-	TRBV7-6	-	TGTGCCAGCAGCTGGGACTTCACAGATACGCAGTATTTT	CASSWDFTDTQYF
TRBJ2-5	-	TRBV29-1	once	TGCAGCGTTGAAGACTTAATTCAGGGGGGCGAGGAGACCCAGTACTTC	CSVEDLIQGGEETQYF
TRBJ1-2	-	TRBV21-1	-	TGTGCCAGCAGCAAGGGGTGCCGAGCTCATGGCTACACCTTC	CASSKGCRAHGYTF
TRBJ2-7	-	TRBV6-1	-	TGTGCCAGCAAACTCTCCTACGAGCAGTACTTC	CASKLSYEQYF
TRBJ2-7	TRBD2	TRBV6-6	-	TGTGCCAGCAGTTACTCAGGACTAGACTACGAGCAGTACTTC	CASSYSGLDYEQYF
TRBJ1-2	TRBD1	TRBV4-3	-	TGCGCCAGCAGCCCCTGGACAGGGTGGACCTATGGCTACACCTTC	CASSPWTGWTYGYTF
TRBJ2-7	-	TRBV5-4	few	TGTGCCAGCAGCTCGGGACCCGAGCAGTACTTC	CASSSGPEQYF
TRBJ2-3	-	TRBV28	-	TGTGCCAGCAGTTCTGGAGGGGTTGGGCTCACAGATACGCAGTATTTT	CASSSGGVGLTDTQYF
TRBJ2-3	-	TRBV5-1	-	TGCGCCAGCAGCGAGTGGAGCACTAGCACAGATACGCAGTATTTT	CASSEWSTSTDTQYF
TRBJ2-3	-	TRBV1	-	TGCACCAGCAGCCAAGATTACCCCCCGGACACAGATACGCAGTATTTT	CTSSQDYPPDTDTQYF
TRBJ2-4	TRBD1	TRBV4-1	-	TGCGCCAGCAGCCAAGAGGGACAGGGGATAGCCAAAAACATTCAGTACTTC	CASSQEGQGIAKNIQYF
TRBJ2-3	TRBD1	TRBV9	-	TGTGCCAGCAGCACCCCACGGACAGGGGGTCCAGATACGCAGTATTTT	CASSTPRTGGPDTQYF
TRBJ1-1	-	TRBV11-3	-	TGTGCCAGCAGCCCGGGTCAGGGGTTAGGCGAAGCTTTCTTT	CASSPGQGLGEAFF
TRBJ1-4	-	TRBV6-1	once	TGTGCCAGCAGTCAGGACACTAATGAAAAACTGTTTTTT	CASSQDTNEKLFF
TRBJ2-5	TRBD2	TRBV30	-	TGTGCCTGGAGTGCAACTAGCGGGAGGGCCCAAGAGACCCAGTACTTC	CAWSATSGRAQETQYF
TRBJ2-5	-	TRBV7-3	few	TGTGCCAGCAGCTTAAACCTGGGGGCTAGAGAGACCCAGTACTTC	CASSLNLGARETQYF
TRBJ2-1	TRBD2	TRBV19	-	TGTGCCAGTAGTATCGGTCTAGCGGGGTACAATGAGCAGTTCTTC	CASSIGLAGYNEQFF
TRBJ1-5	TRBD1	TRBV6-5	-	TGTGCCAGCAGTTACTCGAGGGACAGGGGTCAGCCCCAGCATTTT	CASSYSRDRGQPQHF
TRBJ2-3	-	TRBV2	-	TGTGCCAGCAGTGTTTTGTGGTACACAGATACGCAGTATTTT	CASSVLWYTDTQYF
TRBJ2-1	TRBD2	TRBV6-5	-	TGTGCCAGCAGTCCTGGGGCTAGCGGGCTCAATGAGCAGTTCTTC	CASSPGASGLNEQFF
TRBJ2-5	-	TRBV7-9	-	TGTGCCAGCAGCCCCGGGGAGACCCAGTACTTC	CASSPGETQYF
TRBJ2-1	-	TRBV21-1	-	TGTGCCAGCAGCAAAAGGACTAGCTACAATGAGCAGTTCTTC	CASSKRTSYNEQFF